These 26 T cell receptor beta chains were sequenced from one sample in a study of cytomegalovirus exposure and HLA in healthy donors. Both 60 Vbeta primers and 13 Jbeta primers went into the PCR. Some clones are missing from TCRdb's copy, which holds only in-frame ones; the method was immunoSEQ multiplex PCR. There are some 76,000 clones in the sample, with roughly 5% held by the top ten. The sample comprised PBMCs. The receptors here all came from a man aged 35-49 years in good health and CMV-seronegative.

The V gene is TRBV19, the J gene TRBJ2-2, with 7 bases identical to TRBD2. The V gene's germline CDR1 is LNHDA and CDR2 SQIVND (reference sequence). The CDR3 covers 18 residues. The V segment lost 3 bases and the J segment 5 bases; nucleotides outside the gene matches: 15. CDR3 residues: CASSIGVAGLFGTGELFF. CDR3 DNA sequence: TGTGCCAGTAGTATTGGAGTAGCGGGCCTATTTGGGACCGGGGAGCTGTTTTTT.

This chain connects TRBV28 to TRBJ1-5; TRBD1 aligns across 7 bases. V shed 4 bases, J shed 6 bases, and the junction held 9 bases outside the gene matches. Germline V gene lookup returns CDR1 MDHEN and CDR2 SYDVKM. The CDR3 runs to 15 residues. The DNA for the CDR3 is TGTGCCAGCAGTTCAATATATGGGGACAGTCAGCCCCAGCATTTT. This sequence encodes CASSSIYGDSQPQHF.

The V and J genes are TRBV12-5 and TRBJ1-5; D is unresolved. Germline assignment: CDR1 LGHNT and CDR2 FRNRAP. V was shortened by 6 bases and J by 6 bases, with 15 bases between the two germline ends. The length of the CDR3 is 14 residues. In DNA, the CDR3 is TGTGCTAGTGGCCCCCCTCCCGGCGGTCAGCCCCAGCATTTT. Translation gives CASGPPPGGQPQHF.

The chain uses TRBV7-9 and TRBJ2-7; D perhaps matches TRBD1 (5 bases). CDR3 length: 18 residues. Germline CDR1 is SEHNR and CDR2 is FQNEAQ (reference sequence). Trimming took off 5 bases at V and 4 bases at J, with 27 bases between the two ends. In DNA form, the CDR3 reads TGTGCCAGCAGCCCGCTCCAGACAGCAAATAAAGAGAATTACGAGCAGTACTTC. This translates into CASSPLQTANKENYEQYF.

The chain links TRBV5-1 to TRBJ1-6; TRBD1 might be the D (6 bases). Germline CDR1 SGHRS, CDR2 YFSETQ. CDR3 size: 16 residues. V shed 0 bases and J shed 7 bases, with 14 bases lying between them. The CDR3 nucleotides read TGCGCCAGCAGCTTGGAAGTCAGCAGGGGAAATTCACCCCTCCACTTT. Amino acid sequence: CASSLEVSRGNSPLHF.

The CDR3, as DNA: TGTGCCAGTCGTGCTAGTTTTAGGGGCAATGAGCAGTTCTTC. Translated: CASRASFRGNEQFF. The V and J genes are TRBV27 and TRBJ2-1; the D gene is possibly TRBD1 (5 bases). The CDR3 covers 14 residues. Germline V gene data show CDR1 as MNHEY and CDR2 as SMNVEV (reference sequence). Trimming took off 9 bases at V and 6 bases at J, with 18 bases between the two ends.

This chain connects TRBV27 to TRBJ2-5; a weak D match, TRBD1 (6 bases). Trimming shortened V by 5 bases and J by 0 bases, and 16 bases separated the two germline ends. CDR1 MNHEY and CDR2 SMNVEV come from the germline V gene (reference sequence). The CDR3 totals 16 residues. In DNA, the CDR3 is TGTGCCAGCAGTCCGCTGAGGGGGAAGTACCAAGAGACCCAGTACTTC. Protein: CASSPLRGKYQETQYF.

The CDR3 loop reads CASIYENSNQPQHF. In DNA, the CDR3 is TGTGCCAGCATATACGAGAATAGCAATCAGCCCCAGCATTTT. J is TRBJ1-5 and V is TRBV6-6; D gene ambiguous. V was pared by 7 bases and J by 0 bases, with 10 bases between. The CDR3 consists of 14 residues. Germline V gene sequence: CDR1 MNHNY, CDR2 SVGAGI (reference sequence).

This chain joins TRBV18 and TRBJ1-1; D uncertain. Trimming cost V 8 bases and J 1 base, with 17 bases left between them. Germline CDR1 is KGHSH and CDR2 is LQKENI. This CDR3 spans 15 amino acids. CDR3 region: CASLPGAIPNTEAFF. The CDR3 region has the DNA TGTGCCAGCCTGCCCGGTGCCATTCCGAACACTGAAGCTTTCTTT.

V and J are TRBV4-2 and TRBJ1-5; TRBD1 matches 7 bases. The CDR3 has 17 residues. CDR1 is LGHNA, CDR2 YNFKEQ, per germline. Trimming cost V 4 bases and J 0 bases; bases outside gene matches: 9. CDR3 in DNA: TGTGCCAGCAGCCTTACCGGGACAGTAGATAGCAATCAGCCCCAGCATTTT. It translates to CASSLTGTVDSNQPQHF.

This chain links TRBV7-5 with TRBJ2-7; no DNA check was done on the table's D call, TRBD1. TRBV7-5 is labeled a pseudogene. This CDR3 is built from 17 residues. CDR3 sequence: CVRSLALWHRHLYEQYF. In nucleotides, the CDR3 is TGTGTCAGAAGCTTAGCCCTGTGGCACCGCCATCTGTACGAGCAGTACTTC.

The chain recombines TRBV29-1 with TRBJ2-7; the D gene is possibly TRBD1 (6 bases). V shed 5 bases and J shed 2 bases, with 10 bases lying between them. The CDR3 runs to 12 residues. CDR1 is SQVTM, CDR2 ANQGSEA, per germline. CDR3 sequence (DNA): TGCAGCGTTTCACAGGGACCCTACGAGCAGTACTTC. Protein sequence: CSVSQGPYEQYF.

The chain links TRBV2 to TRBJ2-3; TRBD2 matches 10 bases. Per germline, CDR1 SNHLY and CDR2 FYNNEI. CDR3 size: 16 residues. V shed 10 bases and J 2 bases; nucleotides not matched to a gene: 12. CDR3 sequence reads: CATNGQRGGTTDTQYF. CDR3 nucleotide sequence: TGTGCCACCAACGGCCAGCGGGGGGGCACCACAGATACGCAGTATTTT.

CDR3 in DNA: TGTGCCAGCAGCTTAGCTTTTCTAGAGGTAGGCGGCGAGCAGTACTTC. The encoded protein is CASSLAFLEVGGEQYF. V and J are TRBV7-2 and TRBJ2-5; the D is unclear. With the DNA end fitting TRBJ2-7 better, the J assignment may be wrong. Germline lookup yields CDR1 SGHTA and CDR2 FQGNSA. CDR3 length equals 16 residues.

V is TRBV5-1 and J is TRBJ2-7; 10 bases line up with TRBD2. Germline V gene lookup returns CDR1 SGHRS and CDR2 YFSETQ. J gave up 6 bases and V 2 bases, and 5 bases lay outside the gene matches. The CDR3 covers 14 residues. CDR3 residues: CASSLTSGISEQYF. The CDR3 nucleotides are TGCGCCAGCAGCTTAACTAGCGGGATAAGCGAGCAGTACTTC. The entire variable domain, with the rest obtained from reference TRBV5-1 and TRBJ2-7, is as follows: KAGVTQTPRYLIKTRGQQVTLSCSPISGHRSVSWYQQTPGQGLQFLFEYFSETQRNKGNFPGRFSGRQFSNSRSEMNVSTLELGDSALYLCASSLTSGISEQYFGPGTRLTVT.

In regard to this clone: One end of the junction does not line up with germline, which may come from a read error. This chain connects TRBV7-7 to TRBJ2-5; 11 positions match TRBD2. The CDR3 is 16 amino acids. Per the germline V gene, CDR1 is SSHAT and CDR2 is FNYEAQ (reference sequence). This CDR3 is CASSLGTSGSVETQYF. Here the CDR3 DNA reads TGTGCTAGCAGCTTGGGTACTAGCGGGAGTGTCGAGACCCAGTACTTC. The full variable domain, with the rest looked up from reference TRBV7-7 and TRBJ2-5, is GAGVSQSPRYKVTKRGQDVTLRCDPISSHATLYWYQQALGQGPEFLTYFNYEAQPDKSGLPSDRFSAERPEGSISTLTIQRTEQRDSAMYRCASSLGTSGSVETQYFGPGTRLLVL.

The CDR3 spells CAWSPTSAKNIQYF. For the CDR3, the DNA is TGTGCCTGGAGTCCAACTAGTGCCAAAAACATTCAGTACTTC. The chain has TRBV30 and TRBJ2-4; possibly TRBD2 for D (5 bases). Per germline, CDR1 GTSNPN and CDR2 SVGIG (reference sequence). The CDR3 loop spans 14 amino acids. The V gene lost 2 bases and the J gene lost 1 base, with 9 bases spanning the gap.

The V and J genes are TRBV7-2 and TRBJ2-1; 11 positions agree with TRBD2. The CDR3 length is 15 residues. Germline CDR1 SGHTA, CDR2 FQGNSA. Unmatched junction bases numbered 9, after V lost 6 bases and J lost 8 bases. CDR3: CASSLLAGAMDEQFF. CDR3 sequence (DNA): TGTGCCAGCAGTTTACTAGCGGGAGCGATGGATGAGCAGTTCTTC.

In terms of frequency, this clone is medium-sized. The chain couples TRBV28 to TRBJ2-7; D is perhaps TRBD2 (6 bases). Germline V gene sequence: CDR1 MDHEN, CDR2 SYDVKM. Between the trimmed V and J ends, which lost 6 bases and 4 bases, there was a span of 28 bases. The CDR3 totals 18 residues. The CDR3 DNA follows: TGTGCCAGCAGCACGCTTATGGGTACAGTCACGGGGGTATACGAGCAGTACTTC. Translated: CASSTLMGTVTGVYEQYF.

This rearrangement joins TRBV27 to TRBJ2-7, with D possibly matching TRBD2 (5 bases). CDR1 and CDR2 from the germline V gene are MNHEY and SMNVEV (reference sequence). The CDR3 runs to 14 residues. V was pared by 3 bases and J by 1 base, with 10 bases between. The CDR3 spells CASSFGSGSYEQYF. DNA of the CDR3: TGTGCCAGCAGTTTTGGGTCGGGGTCCTACGAGCAGTACTTC.

CDR3 amino acids: CASSSRGSRQPQHF. DNA for the CDR3: TGTGCCAGCAGTTCCCGGGGGAGCCGGCAGCCCCAGCATTTT. The V gene is TRBV28, the J gene TRBJ1-5; possibly TRBD1 for D (5 bases). V was pared by 4 bases and J by 7 bases, with 14 bases between. The germline V gene encodes CDR1 MDHEN and CDR2 SYDVKM. The CDR3 runs 14 residues.

The gene calls are TRBV28 and TRBJ2-7; 8 bases align to TRBD2. The CDR3 is 15 residues long. After removal of 3 bases from V and 3 bases from J, the junction contained 7 bases not matched to a gene. Germline V gives CDR1 MDHEN, CDR2 SYDVKM. CDR3 amino acids: CASSFFVGRVYEQYF. For the CDR3, the DNA is TGTGCCAGCAGTTTTTTCGTCGGGAGGGTCTACGAGCAGTACTTC.

The rearrangement joins TRBV28 to TRBJ2-2; 9 bases are a match to TRBD1. This CDR3 region has 16 residues. Germline CDR1 and CDR2: MDHEN and SYDVKM. V lost 5 bases, J lost 6 bases, and 10 bases stayed unmatched. This chain's CDR3 is CASSQLTGGAPGELFF. The CDR3 region has the DNA TGTGCCAGCAGTCAATTAACAGGGGGCGCACCCGGGGAGCTGTTTTTT.

About this clone: A read error may produce the germline difference seen at one junction end. V and J are TRBV6-1 and TRBJ1-2; perhaps TRBD1 as D (6 bases). Germline V gives CDR1 MNHNS, CDR2 SASEGT. The CDR3 loop spans 12 amino acids. The CDR3 reads CASSDGTSRGGF. CDR3 sequence (DNA): TGTGCCAGCAGTGATGGGACATCCCGGGGGGGTTTC.

This chain connects TRBV6-5 to TRBJ2-7; the D gene is possibly TRBD1 (5 bases). Germline assignment: CDR1 MNHEY and CDR2 SVGAGI. The ends were cut back, 2 bases at V and 2 bases at J, with 10 bases in the middle. This CDR3 spans 14 amino acids. The CDR3 sequence: CASSYGQGPYEQYF. CDR3 DNA: TGTGCCAGCAGTTACGGGCAGGGCCCCTACGAGCAGTACTTC.

The chain's CDR3 is CASRLIGARGTEAFF. CDR3 DNA sequence: TGTGCCAGCAGATTAATAGGGGCGCGCGGCACTGAAGCTTTCTTT. This chain uses TRBV7-2 with TRBJ1-1, with D possibly matching TRBD1 (5 bases). Germline loops: CDR1 SGHTA, CDR2 FQGNSA. The CDR3 is made up of 15 amino acids. V was clipped by 6 bases and J by 4 bases, with 18 bases between them.